These 21 T cell receptor beta chains came from one sample sequenced in a study of T cell changes during pregnancy in multiple sclerosis. The repertoire was sequenced with immunoSEQ multiplex PCR; TCRdb's copy has only in-frame clones and lacks some. The table lists 76,000 or so clones, approximately 92% of them singletons. The sequencing used peripheral blood, collected in the second trimester of pregnancy. These receptors were taken from a female donor in good health, enrolled as a control in a pregnancy study.

The chain combines TRBV6-1 with TRBJ2-3; 10 positions agree with TRBD1. This CDR3 comprises 15 residues. J was trimmed by 4 bases and V by 8 bases; bases with no gene match: 9. Germline CDR1 MNHNS, CDR2 SASEGT. CDR3 residues: CASLKTGGEADTQYF. In DNA form, the CDR3 reads TGTGCCAGCCTAAAGACAGGGGGCGAGGCAGATACGCAGTATTTT.

CDR3 loop: CASSIGTGVTDTQYF. CDR3 sequence (DNA): TGTGCCAGCAGCATTGGGACAGGAGTCACAGATACGCAGTATTTT. This rearrangement joins TRBV9 to TRBJ2-3; TRBD1 agrees at 8 bases. The CDR3 has 15 residues. CDR1 is SGDLS, CDR2 YYNGEE, per germline. Trimming took 4 bases from V and 2 from J; bases not matched to a gene: 6. Full variable domain (rest looked up from reference TRBV9 and TRBJ2-3): DSGVTQTPKHLITATGQRVTLRCSPRSGDLSVYWYQQSLDQGLQFLIQYYNGEERAKGNILERFSAQQFPDLHSELNLSSLELGDSALYFCASSIGTGVTDTQYFGPGTRLTVL.

This clone has only one observation. The rearrangement uses TRBV5-4 and TRBJ2-3; D is unclear. Trimming removed 3 bases from V and 4 bases from J, with 6 bases in between. The CDR3 sequence is 12 residues long. The germline gives CDR1 SGHNT, CDR2 YYREEE (reference sequence). The CDR3 region has the DNA TGTGCCAGCAGCTCCTTAGCAGATACGCAGTATTTT. Protein product: CASSSLADTQYF.

This chain uses TRBV2 with TRBJ1-2; 9 bases agree with TRBD1. Germline trimming cut 0 bases from V and 8 bases from J; bases unmatched to any gene: 7. The CDR3 loop spans 15 amino acids. Germline V gives CDR1 SNHLY, CDR2 FYNNEI. DNA of the CDR3: TGTGCCAGCAGTGAAGCCTTACAGGGGGCTCGGGGCTACACCTTC. Its protein is CASSEALQGARGYTF.

The rearrangement links TRBV7-9 to TRBJ2-1, with a tentative D call TRBD1 (6 bases). CDR3 length: 16 residues. The germline V gene encodes CDR1 SEHNR and CDR2 FQNEAQ (reference sequence). V was trimmed by 4 bases and J by 5 bases, leaving 18 bases between them. The CDR3 loop is CASSWDKSTVDNEQFF. The DNA of the CDR3 is TGTGCCAGCAGCTGGGACAAGTCAACAGTCGACAATGAGCAGTTCTTC.

This chain uses TRBV7-2 with TRBJ1-2; 10 bases align to TRBD1. The V gene's germline CDR1 is SGHTA and CDR2 FQGNSA. The CDR3 spans 16 residues. V dropped 5 bases and J dropped 4; count of bases not matched to a gene: 10. CDR3 residues: CASSARTGGSVYGYTF. The CDR3 bases are TGTGCCAGCAGCGCCCGGACAGGGGGTTCTGTCTATGGCTACACCTTC.

This chain links TRBV4-2 with TRBJ2-5, with 12 bases lining up with TRBD2. Germline V gene data show CDR1 as LGHNA and CDR2 as YNFKEQ. Unmatched junction bases numbered 11, after V lost 6 bases and J lost 3 bases. There are 17 residues in the CDR3. The DNA of the CDR3 is TGTGCCAGCAGTCGGCTAGCGGGGGGGCCCGGAGAAGAGACCCAGTACTTC. It is translated as CASSRLAGGPGEETQYF.

This clone occurred once. The CDR3 DNA sequence: TGTGCCAGCAGCCAAGCTACTAGCACAGATACGCAGTATTTT. Its protein product is CASSQATSTDTQYF. This chain uses TRBV14 with TRBJ2-3; D gene unclear. Trimming cost V 1 base and J 0 bases, with 5 bases left between them. Germline-derived CDR1 and CDR2 are SGHDN and FVKESK. CDR3 length: 14 amino acids.

This chain links TRBV5-1 with TRBJ2-2; 7 bases match TRBD1. V trimming: 1 base; J trimming: 0 bases; junction bases outside the gene matches: 3. There are 16 residues in the CDR3. CDR1 and CDR2 from the germline V gene are SGHRS and YFSETQ. The CDR3 sequence is CASSLTQGANTGELFF. DNA for the CDR3: TGCGCCAGCAGCTTGACTCAGGGGGCGAACACCGGGGAGCTGTTTTTT. The full variable domain, its missing parts supplied by reference TRBV5-1 and TRBJ2-2, is KAGVTQTPRYLIKTRGQQVTLSCSPISGHRSVSWYQQTPGQGLQFLFEYFSETQRNKGNFPGRFSGRQFSNSRSEMNVSTLELGDSALYLCASSLTQGANTGELFFGEGSRLTVL.

The rearrangement links TRBV7-9 to TRBJ1-3; 7 nucleotides agree with TRBD1. This CDR3 has 19 amino acids. CDR1 is SEHNR and CDR2 is FQNEAQ in the germline V gene (reference sequence). With 4 bases clipped from V and 0 bases from J, the junction kept 15 bases outside the gene matches. The CDR3 protein is CASSSTPGTEKRSGNTIYF. CDR3 nucleotide sequence: TGTGCCAGCAGCTCGACTCCCGGGACAGAAAAACGCTCTGGAAACACCATATATTTT.

V and J are TRBV13 and TRBJ2-1; 12 bases are shared with TRBD2. This CDR3 region has 16 residues. Germline loops: CDR1 PRHDT, CDR2 FYEKMQ (reference sequence). The J segment lost 4 bases and the V segment lost 5 bases, leaving 6 bases of the junction unmatched. This CDR3 reads CASSPRLAGDYNEQFF. The DNA of the CDR3 is TGTGCCAGCAGCCCCCGACTAGCGGGAGATTACAATGAGCAGTTCTTC.

The CDR3 protein is CASSYSRVNSYEQYF. The CDR3 DNA is TGTGCCAGCAGTTACTCGAGGGTGAACTCCTACGAGCAGTACTTC. The chain employs TRBV6-5 and TRBJ2-7; possible D gene TRBD2, 5 bases. Germline CDR1 reads MNHEY; CDR2 reads SVGAGI. The CDR3 sequence is 15 residues long. V dropped 0 bases and J dropped 0 bases, with 9 bases sitting between them.

The genes are TRBV6-5 and TRBJ2-7, with a possible D match to TRBD2 (7 bases). In germline, CDR1 is MNHEY, CDR2 SVGAGI. The CDR3 totals 15 residues. V was cut by 5 bases and J by 0 bases, with 14 bases left in between. This CDR3 is CASSRRGRNSYEQYF. In DNA form, the CDR3 reads TGTGCCAGCAGTCGGCGGGGGCGAAACTCCTACGAGCAGTACTTC.

J is TRBJ1-5 and V is TRBV29-1; D might be TRBD1 (6 bases). Trimming took off 4 bases at V and 6 bases at J, with 13 bases between the two ends. From germline, CDR1 is SQVTM and CDR2 ANQGSEA. There are 13 residues in the CDR3. The CDR3, as DNA: TGCAGCGTTGGGGGGGGCGAGGCTCAGCCCCAGCATTTT. Protein sequence: CSVGGGEAQPQHF.

This rearrangement joins TRBV2 to TRBJ1-2; TRBD1 is a possible D gene (6 bases). Germline lookup yields CDR1 SNHLY and CDR2 FYNNEI. V lost 5 bases and J 1 base, leaving 8 bases between the germline ends. The CDR3 sequence is 13 residues long. As DNA, the CDR3 is TGTGCCAGCAGTTTGGACAGTAACTATGGCTACACCTTC. Its protein product is CASSLDSNYGYTF.

The chain carries TRBV27 and TRBJ2-6; 12 nucleotides line up with TRBD2. J lost 4 bases, V lost 4 bases, and 8 bases had no gene match. The length of the CDR3 is 18 residues. Germline V CDR1 and CDR2: MNHEY, SMNVEV (reference sequence). CDR3 nucleotide sequence: TGTGCCAGCAGTTCTAGACTAGCGGGGGATACCGGGGCCAACGTCCTGACTTTC. Encoded protein: CASSSRLAGDTGANVLTF.

The V gene is TRBV11-3, the J gene TRBJ2-7, with D possibly matching TRBD2 (5 bases). The CDR3 spans 14 residues. V gave up 2 bases and J gave up 0 bases, with 8 bases separating them. CDR1 is SGHNT and CDR2 is YENEEA in the germline V gene. The CDR3 region has the DNA TGTGCCAGCAGCTTAATAGGGAGCTCCTACGAGCAGTACTTC. Its translation is CASSLIGSSYEQYF. The variable domain in full, completed from reference TRBV11-3 and TRBJ2-7, reads EAGVVQSPRYKIIEKKQPVAFWCNPISGHNTLYWYLQNLGQGPELLIRYENEEAVDDSQLPKDRFSAERLKGVDSTLKIQPAELGDSAVYLCASSLIGSSYEQYFGPGTRLTVT.

This chain uses TRBV5-1 with TRBJ1-4; 7 bases map to TRBD1. This CDR3 is 17 amino acids long. After removal of 4 bases from V and 2 bases from J, the junction contained 11 bases not matched to a gene. Germline V lookup: CDR1 SGHRS, CDR2 YFSETQ. CDR3 amino acids: CASSLRPLQGTNEKLFF. The CDR3 DNA is TGCGCCAGCAGCCTCCGGCCCTTACAGGGGACTAATGAAAAACTGTTTTTT.

This clone was found once. CDR3: CASSLSLSSLSRNQPQHF. The DNA of the CDR3 is TGTGCCAGCAGCTTGTCTTTAAGTTCGTTGAGCCGCAATCAGCCCCAGCATTTT. The V and J genes are TRBV5-5 and TRBJ1-5; D call uncertain. Deletions cut 1 base from V and 2 bases from J, with 19 bases between. Germline CDR1 reads SGHKS; CDR2 reads YYEKEE (reference sequence). The CDR3 sequence is 18 residues long. Looking up the rest from reference TRBV5-5 and TRBJ1-5 gives the full variable domain: DAGVTQSPTHLIKTRGQQVTLRCSPISGHKSVSWYQQVLGQGPQFIFQYYEKEERGRGNFPDRFSARQFPNYSSELNVNALLLGDSALYLCASSLSLSSLSRNQPQHFGDGTRLSIL.

This chain links TRBV30 with TRBJ1-5; no definite D call. Germline V gives CDR1 GTSNPN, CDR2 SVGIG (reference sequence). The CDR3 has 13 amino acids. V lost 1 base and J lost 4, with 8 bases in between. The CDR3 protein is CAWSAGPNQPQHF. The CDR3 coding sequence is TGTGCCTGGAGTGCAGGTCCGAATCAGCCCCAGCATTTT.

V gene TRBV9 combines with J gene TRBJ1-2, with D tentatively TRBD1 (6 bases). Trimming stripped 3 bases from V and 5 bases from J, with 17 bases between. The CDR3 covers 15 residues. CDR1 and CDR2 (germline): SGDLS, YYNGEE. CDR3 nucleotides: TGTGCCAGCAGCGACCGGGACATACATGATTATGGCTACACCTTC. Translating gives CASSDRDIHDYGYTF.